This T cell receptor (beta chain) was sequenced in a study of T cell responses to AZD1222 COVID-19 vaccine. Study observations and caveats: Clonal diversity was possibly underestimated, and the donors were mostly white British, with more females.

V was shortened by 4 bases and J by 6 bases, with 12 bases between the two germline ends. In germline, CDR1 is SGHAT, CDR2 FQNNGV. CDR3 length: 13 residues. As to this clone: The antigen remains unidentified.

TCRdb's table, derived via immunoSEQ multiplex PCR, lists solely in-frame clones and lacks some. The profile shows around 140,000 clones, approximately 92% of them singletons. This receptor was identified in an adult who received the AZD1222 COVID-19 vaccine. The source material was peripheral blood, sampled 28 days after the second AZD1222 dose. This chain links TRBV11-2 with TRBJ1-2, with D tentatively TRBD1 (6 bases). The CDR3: CASSSIQGNGYTF. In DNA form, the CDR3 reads TGTGCCAGCAGCTCGATACAGGGTAATGGCTACACCTTC.